This T cell receptor (beta chain) was identified in a study of regulatory T cells in long-lasting Graves disease. Construction of TCR beta libraries relied on iRepertoire HTBI primers and on Arm-PCR targeting CDR3 regions. TCRdb reanalysed the multiplex PCR reads using MiXCR and keeps one entry per CDR3 protein. This sample has 400,000 to 450,000 distinct CDR3 sequences, with about 17% found just once. Findings of the study overall: Persistent Graves' disease cases displayed lower TCR diversity than newly diagnosed ones.

Trimming removed 0 bases at V and 1 base at J, with 3 bases between. This CDR3 is built from 13 residues. In germline, CDR1 is SGDLS, CDR2 YYNGEE. This clonotype was detected ten times or more. The antigen is not known. Stated time point: newly diagnosed GD, antithyroid drugs for less than 3 months. Following extraction of RNA from PBMCs, that RNA was used to make the TCR library. Patients hailed from an endocrinology department in Xi'an, China. The data also belong to a second study, concerning T cells in Graves' hyperthyroidism and ophthalmopathy.

The receptor's source is a woman aged 25 to 45 with Graves disease. The rearrangement uses TRBV9 and TRBJ2-3; D is unresolved. The sequenced sample was peripheral blood mononuclear cells (PBMCs), obtained at new diagnosis, from a patient treated with antithyroid drugs. CDR3 coding DNA: TGTGCCAGCAGCGTAGGGGGCACAGATACGCAGTATTTT. Its protein product is CASSVGGTDTQYF.